This T cell receptor (beta chain) was observed in a study of T cells after yellow fever vaccination (dated by TCRdb to between 2019 and 2020). Study-wide context: The SMART-Seq v4 Ultra Low Input RNA kit was used to prepare libraries from fractions with low cell numbers. To follow T-cell clones before and after primary and booster YFV17D yellow fever vaccination, bulk TCR alpha and beta repertoires were sequenced over time. The cohort comprised two healthy male donors, one aged 18 to 30 and one aged 30 to 40 years. Blood samples were taken at several timepoints before and after primary and secondary immunization, and bulk PBMC replicates and cell subsets were isolated. Results the study describes overall, beyond this receptor: Because abundant contaminating clonotypes from the bulk population could be contained in FACS-sorted repertoires, computational filtering was required. A small share of clonotypes occurred in both CD4 and CD8 compartments, likely arising from convergent recombination. Compared with the primary T-cell response, the secondary T-cell response was weaker but faster, peaking on day 5 rather than day 15. After the booster, most clones that had expanded after primary vaccination were detected again (over 95% of CD4 and roughly 86% of CD8), suggesting broad maintenance of memory. Because only two donors were included in the study, the extent to which the findings can be generalized is limited.

The meaning of the sample's treatment or condition label: live attenuated yellow fever vaccine strain. A standard Ficoll-Paque protocol was used to isolate PBMCs from peripheral blood. CD4 and CD8 T-cell fractions were isolated with Dynabeads CD4 and CD8 positive selection kits. TriZol was used to extract RNA from bulk PBMCs, from CD4 and CD8 fractions, and from dextramer-positive and dextramer-negative fractions. Per the germline V gene, SQVTM is the CDR1 and ANQGSEA is the CDR2. Trimming removed 6 bases from V and 0 bases from J; the gene matches leave 6 bases unexplained. Its CDR3 holds 15 amino acids, cysteine through phenylalanine. The sequence is cut down to CDR3 DNA, 45 bases in frame from base 1. TCR cDNA was synthesized by 5'RACE template switching, which introduced a universal primer site and unique molecular identifiers. cDNA synthesis was primed from both the TCR alpha and TCR beta constant segments. Libraries were amplified in two PCR steps, with sample barcodes and sequencing adapters added in the second step. Libraries were sequenced on Illumina HiSeq 2500 (2x100 bp) or NovaSeq (2x150 bp). The authors processed their data as follows. MIGEC was used to demultiplex reads and collapse the reads into UMI consensus sequences, and MiXCR was used for V(D)J alignment. Clonotypes responding to the vaccine were identified with edgeR on replicate PBMC samples, with the criteria of FDR below 0.01 and a log2 fold change above 5 up to day 15. CD4 or CD8 identity was assigned to each bulk clonotype according to whether the clonotype was present at higher abundance in the sequenced CD4 repertoire or the sequenced CD8 repertoire. TCRdb trimmed public reads at Q25 via fastp, called clones via MiXCR and kept in-frame beta chains. Each entry is one CDR3 protein sequence, shown with its most common DNA and genes. TCRdb's processing, not the authors', yielded these V and J calls. The sample data list roughly 74,000 distinct CDR3 sequences, and roughly 7.4% of these were observed just once. The ten largest clones add up to roughly a third of the sample.

This clonotype was found many times. The specificity of this receptor is unknown. Base qualities are not provided; no much larger clone lies one nucleotide away. This sequence originates from a man younger than 35 who received the YFV17D yellow fever vaccine. The chain uses TRBV29-1 and TRBJ2-2; the junction holds 8 bases that match TRBD1. The material sequenced was CD8+ T cells sorted from PBMCs, taken 5 days after the first yellow fever vaccination. The DNA sequence is TGCAGCGTAGCCGAACAGGGGGCGAACACCGGGGAGCTGTTTTTT. Translated, it gives CSVAEQGANTGELFF.